A single sample gave rise to the 8 T cell receptor beta chains below, sequenced in a study of cytomegalovirus exposure and HLA in healthy donors. The PCR had 60 Vbeta and 13 Jbeta primers. Some clones are missing from TCRdb's copy, which holds only in-frame ones; the method was immunoSEQ multiplex PCR. This sample has approximately 180,000 clones, with roughly 73% found just once. The sequenced material came from PBMCs. These TCRs come from a woman in her thirties in good health and CMV-seronegative.

The J gene is TRBJ2-7, the V gene TRBV5-1; TRBD1 is a possible D gene (6 bases). This CDR3 is built from 13 residues. Deletions cut 4 bases from V and 6 bases from J, with 14 bases between. Germline V gene lookup returns CDR1 SGHRS and CDR2 YFSETQ. CDR3 nucleotides: TGCGCCAGCAGCCCTTCAGGGGCCACCGAGCAGTACTTC. This sequence encodes CASSPSGATEQYF.

The chain carries TRBV6-4 and TRBJ2-3, with TRBD2 matching 8 bases. The trim removed 6 bases at V and 2 bases at J, leaving 4 bases unmatched. The CDR3 is made up of 14 amino acids. Per the germline V gene, CDR1 is MRHNA and CDR2 is SNTAGT. In DNA, the CDR3 is TGTGCCAGCAGCGGGAGGGACTCCACAGATACGCAGTATTTT. Protein: CASSGRDSTDTQYF.

This clone appeared a few times. The V gene is TRBV5-1, the J gene TRBJ1-1; 7 nucleotides line up with TRBD1. This CDR3 region has 15 residues. Germline CDR1 and CDR2: SGHRS and YFSETQ. The J segment lost 0 bases and the V segment lost 2 bases, leaving 4 bases of the junction unmatched. Here the CDR3 reads CASSLRGQLNTEAFF. CDR3 coding DNA: TGCGCCAGCAGCTTAAGGGGACAGCTGAACACTGAAGCTTTCTTT.

The chain carries TRBV29-1 and TRBJ2-6; D is possibly TRBD1 (6 bases). This CDR3 is 16 amino acids long. Deletions cut 4 bases from V and 2 bases from J, with 15 bases between. CDR1 and CDR2 from the germline V gene are SQVTM and ANQGSEA. The CDR3 loop reads CSVVSGVSTGANVLTF. Written as DNA, the CDR3 is TGCAGCGTTGTGTCAGGGGTATCAACTGGGGCCAACGTCCTGACTTTC.

V is TRBV5-1 and J is TRBJ2-7; 8 bases agree with TRBD1. The CDR3 spans 13 residues. Germline lookup yields CDR1 SGHRS and CDR2 YFSETQ. J lost 3 bases, V lost 1 base, and 0 bases had no gene match. CDR3 nucleotide sequence: TGCGCCAGCAGCTTGACAGGGGGCTACGAGCAGTACTTC. It specifies CASSLTGGYEQYF.

V gene TRBV5-4 combines with J gene TRBJ2-1; TRBD2 matches 10 bases. This CDR3 is built from 18 residues. CDR1 and CDR2 from the germline V gene are SGHNT and YYREEE (reference sequence). The junction had 9 bases not matched to a gene; V was cut back by 3 bases and J by 0 bases. CDR3 DNA sequence: TGTGCCAGCAGCTCTCTTCGGACTAGCGGACGCTCCTACAATGAGCAGTTCTTC. The encoded protein is CASSSLRTSGRSYNEQFF.

This rearrangement joins TRBV6-1 to TRBJ2-3; D is uncertain. The CDR3 runs 12 residues. Germline CDR1 MNHNS, CDR2 SASEGT. Trimming pared 7 bases from V and 3 bases from J, leaving 8 bases between. CDR3 coding DNA: TGTGCCAGCAATAGACTTACAGATACGCAGTATTTT. This encodes CASNRLTDTQYF.

The chain has TRBV25-1 and TRBJ1-3; 10 positions match TRBD1. V gave up 5 bases and J gave up 4 bases; unmatched junction bases: 5. The CDR3 consists of 15 residues. Germline V CDR1 and CDR2: MGHDK, SYGVNS. CDR3 nucleotides: TGTGCCAGCAGTCGACAGGGGGCGCGGGGAAACACCATATATTTT. Protein product: CASSRQGARGNTIYF.